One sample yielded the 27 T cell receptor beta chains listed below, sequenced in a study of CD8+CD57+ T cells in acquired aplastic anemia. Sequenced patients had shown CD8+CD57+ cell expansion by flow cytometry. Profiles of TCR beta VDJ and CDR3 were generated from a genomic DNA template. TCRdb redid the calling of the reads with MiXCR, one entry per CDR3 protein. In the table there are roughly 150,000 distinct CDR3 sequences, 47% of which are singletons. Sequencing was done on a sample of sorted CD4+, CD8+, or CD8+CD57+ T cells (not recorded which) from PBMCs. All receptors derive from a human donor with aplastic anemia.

As DNA, the CDR3 is TGTGCCATCAGTGAGATGTGGGGGAATCCCCCCTACGAGCAGTACTTC. It yields the protein CAISEMWGNPPYEQYF. The chain joins TRBV10-3 to TRBJ2-7; either TRBD1 or TRBD2 may supply D (5 bases each). V was clipped by 2 bases and J by 2 bases, with 16 bases between them. CDR1 is ENHRY, CDR2 SYGVKD, per germline. This CDR3 region has 16 residues.

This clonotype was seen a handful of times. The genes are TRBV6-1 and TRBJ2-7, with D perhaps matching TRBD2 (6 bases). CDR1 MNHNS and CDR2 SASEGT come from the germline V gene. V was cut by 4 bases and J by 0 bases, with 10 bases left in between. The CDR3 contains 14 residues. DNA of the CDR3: TGTGCCAGCAGTGGCCGGGGGAGCTCCTACGAGCAGTACTTC. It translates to CASSGRGSSYEQYF.

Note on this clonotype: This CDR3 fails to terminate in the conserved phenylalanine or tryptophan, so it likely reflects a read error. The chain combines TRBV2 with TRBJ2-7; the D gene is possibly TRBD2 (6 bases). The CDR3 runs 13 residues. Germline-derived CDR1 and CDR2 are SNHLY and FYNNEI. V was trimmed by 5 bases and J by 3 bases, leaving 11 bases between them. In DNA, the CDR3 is TGTGCCAGCAGTCGCGGGGTTGACTACGAGCAGTACTAC. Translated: CASSRGVDYEQYY.

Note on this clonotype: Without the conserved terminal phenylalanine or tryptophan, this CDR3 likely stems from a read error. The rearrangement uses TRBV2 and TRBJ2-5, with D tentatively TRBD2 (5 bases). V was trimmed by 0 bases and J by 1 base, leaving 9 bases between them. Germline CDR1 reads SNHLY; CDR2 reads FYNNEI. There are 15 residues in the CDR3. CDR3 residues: CASSEARAGQETQYL. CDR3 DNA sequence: TGTGCCAGCAGTGAAGCGCGGGCAGGCCAAGAGACCCAGTACCTC.

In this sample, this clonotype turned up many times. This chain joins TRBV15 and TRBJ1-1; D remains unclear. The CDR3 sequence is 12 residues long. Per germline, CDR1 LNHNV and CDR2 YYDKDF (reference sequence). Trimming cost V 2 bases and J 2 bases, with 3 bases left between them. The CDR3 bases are TGTGCCACCAGCAGATACAACACTGAAGCTTTCTTT. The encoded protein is CATSRYNTEAFF.

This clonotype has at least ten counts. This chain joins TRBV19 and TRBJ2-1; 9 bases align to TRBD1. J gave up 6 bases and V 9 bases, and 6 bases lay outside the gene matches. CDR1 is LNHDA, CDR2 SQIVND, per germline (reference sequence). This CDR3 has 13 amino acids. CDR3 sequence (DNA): TGTGCCAGCGGGACAGGGACACGCAATGAGCAGTTCTTC. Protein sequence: CASGTGTRNEQFF. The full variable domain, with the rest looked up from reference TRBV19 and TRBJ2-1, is DGGITQSPKYLFRKEGQNVTLSCEQNLNHDAMYWYRQDPGQGLRLIYYSQIVNDFQKGDIAEGYSVSREKKESFPLTVTSAQKNPTAFYLCASGTGTRNEQFFGPGTRLTVL.

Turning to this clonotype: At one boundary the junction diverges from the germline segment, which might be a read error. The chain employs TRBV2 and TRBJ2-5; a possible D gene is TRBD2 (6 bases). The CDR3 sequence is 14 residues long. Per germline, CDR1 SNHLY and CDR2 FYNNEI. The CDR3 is CASSQAGSQETQYF. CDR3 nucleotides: TGTGCCAGCAGTCAAGCCGGGAGCCAAGAGACCCAGTACTTC.

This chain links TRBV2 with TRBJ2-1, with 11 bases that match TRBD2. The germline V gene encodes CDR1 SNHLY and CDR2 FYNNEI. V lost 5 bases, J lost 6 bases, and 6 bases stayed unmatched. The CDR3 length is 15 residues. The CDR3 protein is CASSPLAGGGNEQFF. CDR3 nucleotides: TGTGCCAGCAGTCCCCTAGCGGGAGGTGGCAATGAGCAGTTCTTC.

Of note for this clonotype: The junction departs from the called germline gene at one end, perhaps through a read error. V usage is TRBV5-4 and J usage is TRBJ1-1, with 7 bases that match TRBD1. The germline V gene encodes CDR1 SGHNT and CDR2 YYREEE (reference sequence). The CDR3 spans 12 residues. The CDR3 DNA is TGTGCCAGCACCTTGGGACAGCAAGAAGCTTTCTTT. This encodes CASTLGQQEAFF.

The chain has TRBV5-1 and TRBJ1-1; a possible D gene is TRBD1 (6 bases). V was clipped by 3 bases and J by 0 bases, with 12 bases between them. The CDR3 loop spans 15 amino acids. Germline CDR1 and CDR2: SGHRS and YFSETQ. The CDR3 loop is CASSSRRGMNTEAFF. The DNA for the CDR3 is TGCGCCAGCAGCTCGAGAAGGGGGATGAACACTGAAGCTTTCTTT.

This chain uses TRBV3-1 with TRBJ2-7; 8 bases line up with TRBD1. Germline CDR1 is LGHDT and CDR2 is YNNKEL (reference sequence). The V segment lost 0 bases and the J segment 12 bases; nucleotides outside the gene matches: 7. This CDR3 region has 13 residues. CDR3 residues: CASSQDARTGMYF. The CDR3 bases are TGTGCCAGCAGCCAAGATGCGCGGACAGGGATGTACTTC.

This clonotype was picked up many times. CDR3 protein: CASSIRGPQPQHF. The DNA of the CDR3 is TGTGCCAGTAGTATAAGGGGACCTCAGCCCCAGCATTTT. This chain connects TRBV19 to TRBJ1-5; a weak D match, TRBD1 (5 bases). V was cut by 2 bases and J by 6 bases, with 8 bases left in between. Germline CDR1 and CDR2: LNHDA and SQIVND (reference sequence). The CDR3 has 13 amino acids.

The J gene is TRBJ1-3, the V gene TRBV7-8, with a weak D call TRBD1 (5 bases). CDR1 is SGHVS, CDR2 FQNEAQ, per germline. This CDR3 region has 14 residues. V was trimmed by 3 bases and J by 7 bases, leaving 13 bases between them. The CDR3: CASSLPGKGNTIYF. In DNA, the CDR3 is TGTGCCAGCAGCTTGCCGGGGAAGGGGAACACCATATATTTT.

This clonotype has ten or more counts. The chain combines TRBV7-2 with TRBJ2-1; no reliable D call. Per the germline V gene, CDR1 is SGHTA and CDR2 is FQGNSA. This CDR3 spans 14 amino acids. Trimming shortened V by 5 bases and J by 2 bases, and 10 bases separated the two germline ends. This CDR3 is CASSLESPYNEQFF. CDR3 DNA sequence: TGTGCCAGCAGCCTGGAGTCCCCCTACAATGAGCAGTTCTTC. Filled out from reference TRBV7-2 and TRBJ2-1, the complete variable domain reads GAGVSQSPSNKVTEKGKDVELRCDPISGHTALYWYRQSLGQGLEFLIYFQGNSAPDKSGLPSDRFSAERTGGSVSTLTIQRTQQEDSAVYLCASSLESPYNEQFFGPGTRLTVL.

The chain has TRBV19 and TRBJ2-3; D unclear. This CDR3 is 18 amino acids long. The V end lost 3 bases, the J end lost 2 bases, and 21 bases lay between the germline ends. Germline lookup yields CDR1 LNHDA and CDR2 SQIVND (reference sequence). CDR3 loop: CASSIVMKFGLNTDTQYF. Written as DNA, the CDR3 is TGTGCCAGTAGTATCGTAATGAAATTCGGCTTGAACACAGATACGCAGTATTTT.

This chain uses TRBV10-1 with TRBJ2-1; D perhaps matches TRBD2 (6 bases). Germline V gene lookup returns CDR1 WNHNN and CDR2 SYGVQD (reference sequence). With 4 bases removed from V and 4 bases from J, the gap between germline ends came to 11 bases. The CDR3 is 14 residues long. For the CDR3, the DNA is TGCGCCAGCAGTGGGGCCGGGACTTACAATGAGCAGTTCTTC. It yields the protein CASSGAGTYNEQFF.

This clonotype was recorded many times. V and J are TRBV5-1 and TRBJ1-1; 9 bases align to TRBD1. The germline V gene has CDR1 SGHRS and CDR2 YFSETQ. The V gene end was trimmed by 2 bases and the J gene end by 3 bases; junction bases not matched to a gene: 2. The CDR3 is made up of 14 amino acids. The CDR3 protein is CASSFRTGDTEAFF. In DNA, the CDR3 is TGCGCCAGCAGCTTTAGGACAGGGGACACTGAAGCTTTCTTT.

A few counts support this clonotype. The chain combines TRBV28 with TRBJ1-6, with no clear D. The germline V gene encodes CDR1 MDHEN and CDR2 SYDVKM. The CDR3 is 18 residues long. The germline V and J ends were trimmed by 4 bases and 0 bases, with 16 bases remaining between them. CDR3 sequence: CASSSSLGGSSYNSPLHF. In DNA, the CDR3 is TGTGCCAGCAGTTCCTCCCTCGGCGGGAGCTCCTATAATTCACCCCTCCACTTT.

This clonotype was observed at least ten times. The CDR3 nucleotides are TGCAGTGCTAGGGGGGGACAGGCGGTCTATGGCTACACCTTC. Translation: CSARGGQAVYGYTF. V is TRBV20-1 and J is TRBJ1-2, with 8 bases lining up with TRBD1. The CDR3 extends over 14 amino acids. Trimming cost V 3 bases and J 4 bases; bases outside gene matches: 7. The germline gives CDR1 DFQATT, CDR2 SNEGSKA (reference sequence).

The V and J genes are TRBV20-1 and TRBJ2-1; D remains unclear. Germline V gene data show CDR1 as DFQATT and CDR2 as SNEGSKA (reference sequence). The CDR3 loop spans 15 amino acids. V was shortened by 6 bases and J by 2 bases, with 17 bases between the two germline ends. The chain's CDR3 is CSASSGGIAYNEQFF. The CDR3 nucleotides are TGCAGTGCCAGCAGTGGCGGAATAGCCTACAATGAGCAGTTCTTC.

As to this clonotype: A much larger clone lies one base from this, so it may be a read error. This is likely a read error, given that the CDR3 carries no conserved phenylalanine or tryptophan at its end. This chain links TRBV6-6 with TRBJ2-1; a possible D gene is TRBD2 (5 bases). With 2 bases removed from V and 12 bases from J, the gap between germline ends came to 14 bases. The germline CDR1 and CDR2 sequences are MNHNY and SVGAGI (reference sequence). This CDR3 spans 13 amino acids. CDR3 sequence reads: CASSYGGVVGQFL. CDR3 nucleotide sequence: TGTGCCAGCAGTTACGGAGGCGTGGTGGGGCAGTTCCTC.

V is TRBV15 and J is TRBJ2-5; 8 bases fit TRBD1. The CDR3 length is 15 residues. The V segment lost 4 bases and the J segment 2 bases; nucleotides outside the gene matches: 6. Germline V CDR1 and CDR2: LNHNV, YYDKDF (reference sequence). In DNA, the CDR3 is TGTGCCACCAGCACCGTGGACAGGGCGCAAGAGACCCAGTACTTC. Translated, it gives CATSTVDRAQETQYF.

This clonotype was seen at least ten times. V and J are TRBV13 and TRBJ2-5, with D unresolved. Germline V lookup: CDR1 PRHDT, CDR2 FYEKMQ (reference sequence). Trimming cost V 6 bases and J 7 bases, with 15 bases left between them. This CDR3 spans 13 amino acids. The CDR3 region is CASSLPGSGTQYF. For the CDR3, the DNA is TGTGCCAGCAGTCTCCCGGGTTCAGGGACCCAGTACTTC. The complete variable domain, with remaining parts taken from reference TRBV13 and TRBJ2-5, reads AAGVIQSPRHLIKEKRETATLKCYPIPRHDTVYWYQQGPGQDPQFLISFYEKMQSDKGSIPDRFSAQQFSDYHSELNMSSLELGDSALYFCASSLPGSGTQYFGPGTRLLVL.

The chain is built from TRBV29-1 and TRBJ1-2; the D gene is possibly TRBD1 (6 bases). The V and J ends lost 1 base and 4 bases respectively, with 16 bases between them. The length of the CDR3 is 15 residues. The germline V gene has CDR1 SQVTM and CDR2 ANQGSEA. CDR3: CSVEVVGAGGYGYTF. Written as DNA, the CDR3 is TGCAGCGTTGAAGTTGTGGGGGCTGGGGGCTATGGCTACACCTTC.

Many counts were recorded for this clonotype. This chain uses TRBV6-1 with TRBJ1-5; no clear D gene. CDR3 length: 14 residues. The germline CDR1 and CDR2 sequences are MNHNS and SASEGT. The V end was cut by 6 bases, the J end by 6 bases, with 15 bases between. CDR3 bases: TGTGCCAGCAGGGAAACAAAGGCGCCTCAGCCCCAGCATTTT. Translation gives CASRETKAPQPQHF.

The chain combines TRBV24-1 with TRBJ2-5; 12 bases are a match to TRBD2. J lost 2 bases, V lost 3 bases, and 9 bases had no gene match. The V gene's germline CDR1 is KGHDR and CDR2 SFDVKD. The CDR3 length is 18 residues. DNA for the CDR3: TGTGCCACCAGTGATCCTCCGACTAGCGGGAGTTGGCAAGAGACCCAGTACTTC. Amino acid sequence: CATSDPPTSGSWQETQYF.

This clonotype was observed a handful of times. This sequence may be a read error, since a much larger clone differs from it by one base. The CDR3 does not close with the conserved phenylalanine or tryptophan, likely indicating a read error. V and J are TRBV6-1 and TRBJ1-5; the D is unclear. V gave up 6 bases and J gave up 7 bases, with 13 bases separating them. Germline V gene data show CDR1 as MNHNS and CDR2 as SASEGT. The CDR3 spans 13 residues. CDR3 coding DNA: TGTGCCAGCAGCTCCGAACCTGGGCAGCCCCAGCATTCT. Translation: CASSSEPGQPQHS.